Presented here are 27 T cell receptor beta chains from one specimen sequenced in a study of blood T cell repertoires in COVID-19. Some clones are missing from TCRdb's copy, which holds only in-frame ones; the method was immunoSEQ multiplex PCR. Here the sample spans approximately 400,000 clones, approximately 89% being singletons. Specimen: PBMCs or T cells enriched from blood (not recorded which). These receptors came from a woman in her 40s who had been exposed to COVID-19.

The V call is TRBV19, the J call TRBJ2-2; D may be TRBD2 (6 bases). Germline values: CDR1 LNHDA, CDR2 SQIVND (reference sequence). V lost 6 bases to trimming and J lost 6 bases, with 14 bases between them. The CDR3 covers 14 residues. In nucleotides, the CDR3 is TGTGCCAGTAGGGGATTCGCGGGACCCGGGGAGCTGTTTTTT. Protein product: CASRGFAGPGELFF.

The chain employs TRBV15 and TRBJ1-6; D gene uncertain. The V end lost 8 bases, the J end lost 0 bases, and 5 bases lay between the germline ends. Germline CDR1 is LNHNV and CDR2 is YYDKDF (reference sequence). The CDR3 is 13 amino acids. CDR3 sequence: CATRSSYNSPLHF. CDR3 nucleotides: TGTGCCACCCGGAGCTCCTATAATTCACCCCTCCACTTT.

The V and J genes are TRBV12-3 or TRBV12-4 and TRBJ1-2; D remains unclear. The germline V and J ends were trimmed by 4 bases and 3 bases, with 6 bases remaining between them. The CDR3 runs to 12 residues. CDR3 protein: CASSSQDYGYTF. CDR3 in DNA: TGTGCCAGCAGTTCCCAGGACTATGGCTACACCTTC.

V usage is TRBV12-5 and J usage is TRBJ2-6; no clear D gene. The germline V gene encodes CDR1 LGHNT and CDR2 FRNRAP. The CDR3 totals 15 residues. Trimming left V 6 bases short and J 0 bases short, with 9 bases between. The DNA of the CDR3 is TGTGCTAGTGGGTCCAGTGGCTCTGGGGCCAACGTCCTGACTTTC. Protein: CASGSSGSGANVLTF.

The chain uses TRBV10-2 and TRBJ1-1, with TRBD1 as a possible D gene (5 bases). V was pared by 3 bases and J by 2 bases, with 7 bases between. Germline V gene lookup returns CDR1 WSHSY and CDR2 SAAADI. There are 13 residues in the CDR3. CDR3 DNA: TGCGCCAGCAGTGACAGGGAAAACACTGAAGCTTTCTTT. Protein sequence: CASSDRENTEAFF.

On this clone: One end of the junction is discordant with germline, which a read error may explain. CDR3 amino acids: CARRGAVNSPLHF. CDR3 nucleotide sequence: TGTGCCCGGAGAGGGGCGGTGAATTCACCCCTCCACTTT. The gene calls are TRBV30 and TRBJ1-6, with D possibly being TRBD1 (5 bases). The germline V gene has CDR1 GTSNPN and CDR2 SVGIG (reference sequence). This CDR3 is 13 amino acids long.

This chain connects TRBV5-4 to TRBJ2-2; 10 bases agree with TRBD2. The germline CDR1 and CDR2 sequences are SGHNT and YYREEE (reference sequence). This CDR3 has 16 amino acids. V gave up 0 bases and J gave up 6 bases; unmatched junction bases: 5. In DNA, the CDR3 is TGTGCCAGCAGCTTGGGGGCTAGCGGGAGAGCCGGGGAGCTGTTTTTT. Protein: CASSLGASGRAGELFF.

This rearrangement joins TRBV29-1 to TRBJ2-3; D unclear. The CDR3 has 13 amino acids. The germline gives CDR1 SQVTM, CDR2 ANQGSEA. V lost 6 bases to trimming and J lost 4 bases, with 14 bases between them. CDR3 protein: CSVALPRADTQYF. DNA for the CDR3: TGCAGCGTCGCCCTTCCCCGGGCAGATACGCAGTATTTT.

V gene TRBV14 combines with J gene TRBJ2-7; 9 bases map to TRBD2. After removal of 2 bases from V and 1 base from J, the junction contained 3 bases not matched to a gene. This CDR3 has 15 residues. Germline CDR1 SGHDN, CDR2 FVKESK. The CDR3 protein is CASSQLTSGSYEQYF. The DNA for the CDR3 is TGTGCCAGCAGCCAACTCACTAGCGGGTCCTACGAGCAGTACTTC.

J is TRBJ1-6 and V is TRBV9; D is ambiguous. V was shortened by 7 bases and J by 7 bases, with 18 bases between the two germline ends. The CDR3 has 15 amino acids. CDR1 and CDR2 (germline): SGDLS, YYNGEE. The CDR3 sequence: CASQVGRGNNSPLHF. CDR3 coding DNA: TGTGCCAGCCAGGTGGGTAGAGGGAACAATTCACCCCTCCACTTT.

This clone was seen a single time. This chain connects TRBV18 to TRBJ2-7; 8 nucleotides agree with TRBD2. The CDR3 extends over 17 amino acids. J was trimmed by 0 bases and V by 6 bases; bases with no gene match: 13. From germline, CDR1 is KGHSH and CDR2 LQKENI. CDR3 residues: CASSRFLSGESSYEQYF. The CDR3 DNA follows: TGTGCCAGCTCGCGCTTCCTTAGCGGGGAAAGCTCCTACGAGCAGTACTTC.

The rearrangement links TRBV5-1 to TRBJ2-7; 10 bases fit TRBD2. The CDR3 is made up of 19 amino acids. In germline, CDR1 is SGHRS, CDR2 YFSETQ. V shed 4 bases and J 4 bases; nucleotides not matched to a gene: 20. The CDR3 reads CASSPRSLAGLRPRYEQYF. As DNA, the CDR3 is TGCGCCAGCAGCCCAAGATCACTAGCGGGACTCCGACCCCGTTACGAGCAGTACTTC.

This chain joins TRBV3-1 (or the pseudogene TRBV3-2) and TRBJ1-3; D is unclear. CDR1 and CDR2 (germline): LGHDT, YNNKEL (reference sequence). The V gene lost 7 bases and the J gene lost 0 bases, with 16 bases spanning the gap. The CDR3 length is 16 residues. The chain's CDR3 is CASTRSTSVSGNTIYF. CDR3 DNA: TGTGCCAGCACCCGGAGCACTTCGGTCTCTGGAAACACCATATATTTT.

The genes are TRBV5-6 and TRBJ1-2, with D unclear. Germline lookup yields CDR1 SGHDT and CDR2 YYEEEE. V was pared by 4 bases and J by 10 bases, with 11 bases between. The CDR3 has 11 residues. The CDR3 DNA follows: TGTGCCAGCAGCCGCAGGCTCCACTACACCTTC. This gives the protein CASSRRLHYTF.

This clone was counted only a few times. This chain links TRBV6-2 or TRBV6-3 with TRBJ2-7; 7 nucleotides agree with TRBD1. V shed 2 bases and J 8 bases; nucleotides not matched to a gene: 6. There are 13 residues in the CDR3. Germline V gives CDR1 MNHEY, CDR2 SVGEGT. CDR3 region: CASSYTWDSKQYF. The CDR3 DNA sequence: TGTGCCAGCAGTTACACCTGGGACAGCAAGCAGTACTTC.

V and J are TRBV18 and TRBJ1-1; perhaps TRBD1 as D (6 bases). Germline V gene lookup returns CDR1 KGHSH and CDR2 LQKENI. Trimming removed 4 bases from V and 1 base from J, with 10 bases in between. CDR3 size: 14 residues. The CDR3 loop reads CASSLRTANTEAFF. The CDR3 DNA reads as TGTGCCAGCTCACTTCGGACAGCGAACACTGAAGCTTTCTTT.

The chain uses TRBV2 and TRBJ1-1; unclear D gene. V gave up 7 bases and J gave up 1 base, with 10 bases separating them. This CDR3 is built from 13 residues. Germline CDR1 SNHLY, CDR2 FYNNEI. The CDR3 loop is CASTVSRNTEAFF. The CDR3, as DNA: TGTGCCAGCACGGTATCCCGGAACACTGAAGCTTTCTTT.

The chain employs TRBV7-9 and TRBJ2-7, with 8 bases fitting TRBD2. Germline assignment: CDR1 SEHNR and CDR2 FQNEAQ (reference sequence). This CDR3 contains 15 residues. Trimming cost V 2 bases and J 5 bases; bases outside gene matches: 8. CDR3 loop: CASSLRSGGNHEQYF. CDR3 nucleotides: TGTGCCAGCAGCTTAAGGAGCGGGGGAAACCACGAGCAGTACTTC.

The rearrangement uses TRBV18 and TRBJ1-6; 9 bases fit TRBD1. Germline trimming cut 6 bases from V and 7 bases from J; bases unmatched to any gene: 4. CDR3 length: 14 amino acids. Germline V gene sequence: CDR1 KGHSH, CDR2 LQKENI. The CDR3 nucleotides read TGTGCCAGCTCGCTTGGACAGGGGAATTCACCCCTCCACTTT. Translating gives CASSLGQGNSPLHF.

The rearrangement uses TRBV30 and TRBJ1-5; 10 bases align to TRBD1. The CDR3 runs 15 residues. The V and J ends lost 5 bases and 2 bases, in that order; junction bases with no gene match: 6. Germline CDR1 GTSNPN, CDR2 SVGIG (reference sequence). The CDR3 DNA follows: TGTGCCTGGGACAGGGGGCGCGCGGGCAATCAGCCCCAGCATTTT. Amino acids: CAWDRGRAGNQPQHF.

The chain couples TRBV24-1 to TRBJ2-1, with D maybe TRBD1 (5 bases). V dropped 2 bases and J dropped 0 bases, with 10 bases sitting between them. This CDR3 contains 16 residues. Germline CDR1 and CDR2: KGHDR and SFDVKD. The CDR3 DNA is TGTGCCACCAGTGATTCTAGACAGAGCTCCTACAATGAGCAGTTCTTC. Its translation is CATSDSRQSSYNEQFF.

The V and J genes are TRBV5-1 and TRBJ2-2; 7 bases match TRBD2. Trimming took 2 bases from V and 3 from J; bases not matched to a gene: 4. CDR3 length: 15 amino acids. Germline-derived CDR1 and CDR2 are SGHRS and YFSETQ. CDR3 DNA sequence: TGCGCCAGCAGCTTAGCGGGACTGGACACCGGGGAGCTGTTTTTT. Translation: CASSLAGLDTGELFF. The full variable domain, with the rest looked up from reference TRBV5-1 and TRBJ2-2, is KAGVTQTPRYLIKTRGQQVTLSCSPISGHRSVSWYQQTPGQGLQFLFEYFSETQRNKGNFPGRFSGRQFSNSRSEMNVSTLELGDSALYLCASSLAGLDTGELFFGEGSRLTVL.

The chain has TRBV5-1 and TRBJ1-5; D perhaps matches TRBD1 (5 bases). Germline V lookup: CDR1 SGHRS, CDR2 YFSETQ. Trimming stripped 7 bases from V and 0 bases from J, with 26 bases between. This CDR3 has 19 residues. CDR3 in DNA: TGCGCCAGCCACAACAACAGGTCCCTCTACTCGGGTAGCAATCAGCCCCAGCATTTT. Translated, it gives CASHNNRSLYSGSNQPQHF.

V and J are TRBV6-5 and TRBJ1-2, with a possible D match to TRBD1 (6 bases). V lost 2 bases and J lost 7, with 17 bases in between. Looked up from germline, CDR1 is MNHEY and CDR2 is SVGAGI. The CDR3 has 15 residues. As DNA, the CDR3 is TGTGCCAGCAGTTACAGAGGACAGCAGACGGGTGGCTACACCTTC. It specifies CASSYRGQQTGGYTF.

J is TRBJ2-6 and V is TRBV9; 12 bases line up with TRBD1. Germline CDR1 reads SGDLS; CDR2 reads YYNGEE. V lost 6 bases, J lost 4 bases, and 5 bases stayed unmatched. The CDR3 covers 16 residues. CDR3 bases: TGTGCCAGCACCCGGGACAGGGGGCGGGGGGCCAACGTCCTGACTTTC. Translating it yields CASTRDRGRGANVLTF.

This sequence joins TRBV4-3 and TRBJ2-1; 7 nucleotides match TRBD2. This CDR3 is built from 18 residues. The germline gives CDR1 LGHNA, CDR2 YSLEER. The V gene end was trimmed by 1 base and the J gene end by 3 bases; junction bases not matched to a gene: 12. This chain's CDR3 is CASSQVFRGRGDYNEQFF. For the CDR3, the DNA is TGCGCCAGCAGCCAAGTTTTCCGCGGGAGAGGCGACTACAATGAGCAGTTCTTC.

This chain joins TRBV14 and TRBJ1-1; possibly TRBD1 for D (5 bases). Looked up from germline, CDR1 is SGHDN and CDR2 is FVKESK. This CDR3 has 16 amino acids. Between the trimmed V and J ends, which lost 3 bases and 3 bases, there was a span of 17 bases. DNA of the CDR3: TGTGCCAGCAGCCAGAAACTTAAGGGGAGGGACACTGAAGCTTTCTTT. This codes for CASSQKLKGRDTEAFF.